A selection of T cell receptor beta chains follows, all from one sample in a study of blood T cell repertoires in COVID-19. Clones were read by immunoSEQ multiplex PCR, and TCRdb kept only the in-frame ones, dropping some. Here the sample spans under 200,000 clones, 75% to 85% being singletons. Sample: peripheral blood. All receptors derive from a woman between 35 and 50 years old with COVID-19, enrolled during active disease. Each CDR3 is given without its conserved first and last residue. A D gene is named only where the DNA matches it firmly.

AISGVRGDYGYT	12	TRBD1	TRBV10-3
ASSIWGAGSYEQY	13	NA	TRBV19
ASSLLPNRVSGNSPLH	16	NA	TRBV5-6
ASSMVAGGPGNIQY	14	TRBD2	TRBV19
ASSPTSEHYEQF	12	NA	TRBV18
ASSPTPLGTSTDTQY	15	NA	TRBV7-9
ASRELAGETQY	11	TRBD2	TRBV7-9
AWGTSGVMDTQY	12	TRBD2	TRBV30
ASSYTDEQF	9	NA	TRBV6-2/TRBV6-3
ASRTSGSSYEQY	12	TRBD2	TRBV19
ASSLDNEQY	9	NA	TRBV7-2
ASTLTGSYNEQF	12	NA	TRBV5-6
ASSKQVNTEAF	11	NA	TRBV3-1/TRBV3-2
ASEAGREQY	9	NA	TRBV7-9
ASGRDRGQHYGYT	13	TRBD1	TRBV12-5
ASTPVGAGGYT	11	NA	TRBV7-8
ASSIGAQSIDGYT	13	NA	TRBV19
ASSQDGRGQGNYGYT	15	TRBD1	TRBV4-2
ASSMTSGTDTQY	12	TRBD2	TRBV19
ASSDPGSTYNEQF	13	NA	TRBV6-1
ATSDESGIVETQY	13	NA	TRBV24-1
ARSLALISGGDDTQY	15	TRBD2	TRBV5-3
ASSLFTSGATNSPLH	15	NA	TRBV18
ATVAEYPTDTQY	12	NA	TRBV2
SASKAGGLPYNEQF	14	TRBD2	TRBV20-1
ASSLVWAGGYNEQF	14	TRBD2	TRBV7-2
ASNNQNTEAF	10	NA	TRBV9
ASSLMGQGAYEQY	13	TRBD1	TRBV11-2
AWNKGTGQETQY	12	TRBD1	TRBV30
ASSQEGASGFYEQY	14	TRBD2	TRBV4-1
ASSLRGRNTEAF	12	TRBD1	TRBV6-5
ASSFNRGNQPQH	12	NA	TRBV27
ASSQDLQSYGNTIY	14	NA	TRBV4-2
ASSWGQGESTDTQY	14	TRBD1	TRBV5-1
ASSLGLAGDQETQY	14	TRBD2	TRBV7-3
AWSVVTGNQPQH	12	NA	TRBV30
ASSYSYTGLIHEQY	14	NA	TRBV6-5
AWSPDYEQY	9	NA	TRBV30
ASILDRGLGYGYT	13	TRBD1	TRBV6-5
ASSYSGTGGETQY	13	TRBD1	TRBV5-1
ASSLEQGKGYT	11	NA	TRBV28
ASSLWAGGGQPQH	13	NA	TRBV7-2
ASSWERRDGYT	11	NA	TRBV7-2
ASSIRDFPTDEQF	13	NA	TRBV27
ASSLDLAGALY	11	NA	TRBV7-2
ASSSPPGQYGYT	12	NA	TRBV6-5
ASTPPGRGITDTQY	14	TRBD2	TRBV7-2
ASALKQAGGHEQY	13	NA	TRBV19
ASSPGREQETQY	12	TRBD2	TRBV18
ASSLEVWGQGDPLNTEAF	18	NA	TRBV11-2
ASSLAGGQTDTQY	13	TRBD2	TRBV7-7
ASSRGTGDGGYT	12	TRBD1	TRBV4-1
ASSRSQGAHILDEQY	15	TRBD1	TRBV27
ASSPTTTGTGSYEQY	15	TRBD1	TRBV18
ASSSQLAGYQETQY	14	TRBD2	TRBV5-4
ASFTGTGGTEAF	12	TRBD1	TRBV5-1
ASSEQATANYGYT	13	NA	TRBV6-1
ASTPSGTFYGYT	12	NA	TRBV28
ASTYSSSYNSPLH	13	NA	TRBV5-1
ASSPSGGYTYEQY	13	TRBD2	TRBV7-2